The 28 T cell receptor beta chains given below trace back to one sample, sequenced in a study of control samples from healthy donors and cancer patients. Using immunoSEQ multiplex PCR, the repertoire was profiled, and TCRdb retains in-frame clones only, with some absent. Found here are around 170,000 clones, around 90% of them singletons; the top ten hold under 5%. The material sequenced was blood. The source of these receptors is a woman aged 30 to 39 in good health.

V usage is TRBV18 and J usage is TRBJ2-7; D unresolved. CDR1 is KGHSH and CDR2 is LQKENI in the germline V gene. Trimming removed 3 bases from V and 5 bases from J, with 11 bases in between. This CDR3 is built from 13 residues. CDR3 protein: CASSPEVFHEQYV. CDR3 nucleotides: TGTGCCAGCTCACCCGAGGTTTTCCACGAGCAGTACGTC.

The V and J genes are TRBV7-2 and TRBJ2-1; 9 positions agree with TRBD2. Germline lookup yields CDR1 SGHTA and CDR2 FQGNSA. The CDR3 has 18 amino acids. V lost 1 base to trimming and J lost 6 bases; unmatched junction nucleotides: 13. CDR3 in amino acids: CASSLGRGERGVTNEQFF. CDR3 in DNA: TGTGCCAGCAGCTTAGGTCGAGGTGAGCGGGGGGTCACCAATGAGCAGTTCTTC.

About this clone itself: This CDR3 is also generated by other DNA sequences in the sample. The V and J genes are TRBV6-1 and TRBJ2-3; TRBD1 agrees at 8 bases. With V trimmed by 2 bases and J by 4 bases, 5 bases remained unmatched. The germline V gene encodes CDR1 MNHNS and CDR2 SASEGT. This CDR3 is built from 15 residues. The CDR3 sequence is CASSESGGRSDTQYF. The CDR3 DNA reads TGTGCCAGCAGTGAATCAGGGGGCAGGTCAGATACGCAGTATTTT.

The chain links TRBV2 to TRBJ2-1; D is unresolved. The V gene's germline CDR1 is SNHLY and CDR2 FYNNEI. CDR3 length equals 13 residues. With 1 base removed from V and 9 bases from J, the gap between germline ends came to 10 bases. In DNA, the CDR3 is TGTGCCAGCAGTGAAGTGGGATGGGGTGAGCAGTTCTTC. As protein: CASSEVGWGEQFF. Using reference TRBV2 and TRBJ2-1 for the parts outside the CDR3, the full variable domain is EPEVTQTPSHQVTQMGQEVILRCVPISNHLYFYWYRQILGQKVEFLVSFYNNEISEKSEIFDDQFSVERPDGSNFTLKIRSTKLEDSAMYFCASSEVGWGEQFFGPGTRLTVL.

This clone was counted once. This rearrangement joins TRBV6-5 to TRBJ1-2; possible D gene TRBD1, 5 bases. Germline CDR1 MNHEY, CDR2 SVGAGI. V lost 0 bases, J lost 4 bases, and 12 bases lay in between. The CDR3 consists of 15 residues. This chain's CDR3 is CASSYSGQVGYGYTF. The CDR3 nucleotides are TGTGCCAGCAGTTACTCGGGGCAAGTTGGCTATGGCTACACCTTC.

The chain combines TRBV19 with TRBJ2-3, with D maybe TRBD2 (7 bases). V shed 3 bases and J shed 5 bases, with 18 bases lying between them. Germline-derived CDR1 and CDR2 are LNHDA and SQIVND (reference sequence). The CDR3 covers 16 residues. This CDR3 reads CASSIGSAGARDTQYF. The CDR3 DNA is TGTGCCAGTAGTATCGGGTCTGCGGGGGCGAGAGATACGCAGTATTTT. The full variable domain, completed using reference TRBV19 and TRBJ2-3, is DGGITQSPKYLFRKEGQNVTLSCEQNLNHDAMYWYRQDPGQGLRLIYYSQIVNDFQKGDIAEGYSVSREKKESFPLTVTSAQKNPTAFYLCASSIGSAGARDTQYFGPGTRLTVL.

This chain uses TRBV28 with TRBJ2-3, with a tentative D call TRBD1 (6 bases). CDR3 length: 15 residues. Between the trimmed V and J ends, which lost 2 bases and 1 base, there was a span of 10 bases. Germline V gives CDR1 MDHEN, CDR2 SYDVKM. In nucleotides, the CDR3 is TGTGCCAGCAGTTTAGGGACATACCGCACAGATACGCAGTATTTT. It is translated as CASSLGTYRTDTQYF. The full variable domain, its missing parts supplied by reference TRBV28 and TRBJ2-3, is DVKVTQSSRYLVKRTGEKVFLECVQDMDHENMFWYRQDPGLGLRLIYFSYDVKMKEKGDIPEGYSVSREKKERFSLILESASTNQTSMYLCASSLGTYRTDTQYFGPGTRLTVL.

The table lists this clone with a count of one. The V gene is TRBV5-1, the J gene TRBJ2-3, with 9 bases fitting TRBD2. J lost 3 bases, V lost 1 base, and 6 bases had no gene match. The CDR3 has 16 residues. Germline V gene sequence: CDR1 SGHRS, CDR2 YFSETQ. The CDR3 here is CASSLLAGVRTDTQYF. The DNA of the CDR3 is TGCGCCAGCAGCTTGTTAGCGGGAGTACGGACAGATACGCAGTATTTT. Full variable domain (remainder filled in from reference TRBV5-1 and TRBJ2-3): KAGVTQTPRYLIKTRGQQVTLSCSPISGHRSVSWYQQTPGQGLQFLFEYFSETQRNKGNFPGRFSGRQFSNSRSEMNVSTLELGDSALYLCASSLLAGVRTDTQYFGPGTRLTVL.

This chain's CDR3 is CASSVADQLLYGYTF. The CDR3 DNA reads TGTGCCAGCAGCGTAGCCGATCAACTCCTCTATGGCTACACCTTC. The chain joins TRBV9 to TRBJ1-2, with D uncertain. Germline V gene lookup returns CDR1 SGDLS and CDR2 YYNGEE. V was trimmed by 0 bases and J by 4 bases, leaving 13 bases between them. The CDR3 is made up of 15 amino acids.

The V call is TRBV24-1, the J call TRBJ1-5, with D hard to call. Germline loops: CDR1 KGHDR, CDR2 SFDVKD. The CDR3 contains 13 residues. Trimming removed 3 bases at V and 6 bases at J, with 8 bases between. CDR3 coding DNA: TGTGCCACCAGTGATGATGGGGTTCAGCCCCAGCATTTT. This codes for CATSDDGVQPQHF.

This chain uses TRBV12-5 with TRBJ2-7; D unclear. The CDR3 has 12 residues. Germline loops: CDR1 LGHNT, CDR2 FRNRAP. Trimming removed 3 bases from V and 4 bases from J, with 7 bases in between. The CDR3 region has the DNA TGTGCTAGTGGTTTCCCGATTTACGAGCAGTACTTC. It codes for CASGFPIYEQYF.

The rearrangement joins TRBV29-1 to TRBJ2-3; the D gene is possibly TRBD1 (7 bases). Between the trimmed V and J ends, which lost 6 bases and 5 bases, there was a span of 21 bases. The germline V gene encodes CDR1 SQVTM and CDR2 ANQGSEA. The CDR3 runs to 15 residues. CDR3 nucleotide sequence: TGCAGCGTCCAGGGGGGACCCCAGGGGGGAGATACGCAGTATTTT. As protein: CSVQGGPQGGDTQYF.

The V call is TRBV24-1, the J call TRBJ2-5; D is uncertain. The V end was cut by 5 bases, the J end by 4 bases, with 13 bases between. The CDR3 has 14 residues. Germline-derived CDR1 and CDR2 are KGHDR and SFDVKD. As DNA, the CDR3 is TGTGCCACCAGTGGCCTAGGCCCGGGAGAGACCCAGTACTTC. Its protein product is CATSGLGPGETQYF.

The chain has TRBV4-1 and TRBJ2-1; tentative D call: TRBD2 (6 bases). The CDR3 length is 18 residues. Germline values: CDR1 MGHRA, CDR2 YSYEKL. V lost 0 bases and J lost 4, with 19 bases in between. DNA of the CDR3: TGCGCCAGCAGCCAAGAACGGTCCGAGACTAGAAGGTACAATGAGCAGTTCTTC. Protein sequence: CASSQERSETRRYNEQFF.

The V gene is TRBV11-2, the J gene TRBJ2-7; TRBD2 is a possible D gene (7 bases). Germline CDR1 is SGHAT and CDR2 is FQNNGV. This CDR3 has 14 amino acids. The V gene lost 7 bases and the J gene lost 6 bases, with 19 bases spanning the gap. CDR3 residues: CASIIGGPSSEQYF. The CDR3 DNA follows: TGTGCCAGCATAATCGGGGGGCCATCGTCCGAGCAGTACTTC.

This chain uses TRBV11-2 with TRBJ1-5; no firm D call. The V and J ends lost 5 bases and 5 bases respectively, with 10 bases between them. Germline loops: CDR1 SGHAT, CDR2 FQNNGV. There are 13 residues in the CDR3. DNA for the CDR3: TGTGCCAGCAGCCCTGATCGCGATCAGCCCCAGCATTTT. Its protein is CASSPDRDQPQHF. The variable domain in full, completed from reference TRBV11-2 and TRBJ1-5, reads EAGVAQSPRYKIIEKRQSVAFWCNPISGHATLYWYQQILGQGPKLLIQFQNNGVVDDSQLPKDRFSAERLKGVDSTLKIQPAKLEDSAVYLCASSPDRDQPQHFGDGTRLSIL.

The CDR3 nucleotides are TGTGCCAGTAGTATAGAGGCGGGGGGTCAGACTGAAGCTTTCTTT. Translation: CASSIEAGGQTEAFF. V usage is TRBV19 and J usage is TRBJ1-1; D may be TRBD1 (5 bases). The CDR3 contains 15 residues. V lost 0 bases, J lost 5 bases, and 13 bases lay in between. Germline values: CDR1 LNHDA, CDR2 SQIVND (reference sequence).

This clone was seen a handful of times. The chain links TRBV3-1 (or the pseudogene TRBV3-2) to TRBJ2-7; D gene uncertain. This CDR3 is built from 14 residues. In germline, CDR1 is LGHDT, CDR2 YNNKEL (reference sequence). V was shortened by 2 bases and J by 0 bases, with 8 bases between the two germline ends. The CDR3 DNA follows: TGTGCCAGCAGCCAAATGTATAGCTCCTACGAGCAGTACTTC. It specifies CASSQMYSSYEQYF.

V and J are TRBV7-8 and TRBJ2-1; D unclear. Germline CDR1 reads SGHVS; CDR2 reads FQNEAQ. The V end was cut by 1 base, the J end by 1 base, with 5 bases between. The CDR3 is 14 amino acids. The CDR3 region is CASSLGYSYNEQFF. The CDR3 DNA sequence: TGTGCCAGCAGCTTAGGCTATTCCTACAATGAGCAGTTCTTC.

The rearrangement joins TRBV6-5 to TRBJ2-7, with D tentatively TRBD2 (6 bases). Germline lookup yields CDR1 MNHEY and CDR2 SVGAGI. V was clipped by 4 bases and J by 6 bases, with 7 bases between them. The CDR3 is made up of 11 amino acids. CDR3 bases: TGTGCCAGCAGTTGGGGAGGCGAGCAGTACTTC. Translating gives CASSWGGEQYF.

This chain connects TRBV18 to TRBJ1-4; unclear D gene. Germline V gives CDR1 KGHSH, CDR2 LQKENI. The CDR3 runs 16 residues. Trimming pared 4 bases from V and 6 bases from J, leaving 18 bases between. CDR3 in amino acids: CASSLRTRGVDEKLFF. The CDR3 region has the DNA TGTGCCAGCTCACTGAGAACCCGGGGAGTAGATGAAAAACTGTTTTTT.

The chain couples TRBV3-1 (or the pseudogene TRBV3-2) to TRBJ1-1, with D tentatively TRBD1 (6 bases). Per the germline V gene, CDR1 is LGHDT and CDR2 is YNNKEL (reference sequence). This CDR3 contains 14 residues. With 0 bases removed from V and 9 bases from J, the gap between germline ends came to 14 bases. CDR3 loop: CASSQESGVSKAFF. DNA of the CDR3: TGTGCCAGCAGCCAAGAATCAGGGGTCAGTAAAGCTTTCTTT.

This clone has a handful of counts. The DNA of the CDR3 is TGCGCCAGCAGCTTGGGATCAGCTAATGAAAAACTGTTTTTT. This sequence encodes CASSLGSANEKLFF. The rearrangement uses TRBV5-1 and TRBJ1-4; no reliable D call. The CDR3 spans 14 residues. V lost 0 bases, J lost 3 bases, and 6 bases lay in between. Germline V gene sequence: CDR1 SGHRS, CDR2 YFSETQ.

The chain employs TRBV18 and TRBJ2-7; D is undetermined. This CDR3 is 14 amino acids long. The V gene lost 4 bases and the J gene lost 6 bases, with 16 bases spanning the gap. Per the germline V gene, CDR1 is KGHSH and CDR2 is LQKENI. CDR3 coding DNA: TGTGCCAGCTCACTCGATGGGCTTCTGGTCGAGCAGTACTTC. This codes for CASSLDGLLVEQYF.

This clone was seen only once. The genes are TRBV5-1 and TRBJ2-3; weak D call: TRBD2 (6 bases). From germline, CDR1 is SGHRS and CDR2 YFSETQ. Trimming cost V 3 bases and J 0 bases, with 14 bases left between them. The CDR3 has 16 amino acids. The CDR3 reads CASSWGLDTSTDTQYF. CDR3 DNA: TGCGCCAGCAGCTGGGGACTGGACACTAGCACAGATACGCAGTATTTT.

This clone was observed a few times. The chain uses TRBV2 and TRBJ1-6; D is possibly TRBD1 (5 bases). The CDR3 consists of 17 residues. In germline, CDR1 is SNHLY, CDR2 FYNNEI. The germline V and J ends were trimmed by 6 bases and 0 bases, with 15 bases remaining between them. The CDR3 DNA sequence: TGTGCCAGCAGACCTGACAGTTTCCGCTCCTATAATTCACCCCTCCACTTT. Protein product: CASRPDSFRSYNSPLHF. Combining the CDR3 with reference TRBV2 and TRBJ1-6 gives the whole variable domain EPEVTQTPSHQVTQMGQEVILRCVPISNHLYFYWYRQILGQKVEFLVSFYNNEISEKSEIFDDQFSVERPDGSNFTLKIRSTKLEDSAMYFCASRPDSFRSYNSPLHFGNGTRLTVT.

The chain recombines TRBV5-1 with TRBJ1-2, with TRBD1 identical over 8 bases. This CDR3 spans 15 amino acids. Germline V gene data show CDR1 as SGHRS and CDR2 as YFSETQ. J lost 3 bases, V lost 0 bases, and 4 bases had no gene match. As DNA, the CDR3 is TGCGCCAGCAGCTTGGTGTTGACAGGGGACTATGGCTACACCTTC. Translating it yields CASSLVLTGDYGYTF.

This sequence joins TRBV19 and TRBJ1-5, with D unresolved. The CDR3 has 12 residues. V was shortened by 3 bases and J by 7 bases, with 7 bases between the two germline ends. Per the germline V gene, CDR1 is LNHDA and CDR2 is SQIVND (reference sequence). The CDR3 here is CASSMQKQPQHF. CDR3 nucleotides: TGTGCCAGTAGTATGCAGAAGCAGCCCCAGCATTTT.